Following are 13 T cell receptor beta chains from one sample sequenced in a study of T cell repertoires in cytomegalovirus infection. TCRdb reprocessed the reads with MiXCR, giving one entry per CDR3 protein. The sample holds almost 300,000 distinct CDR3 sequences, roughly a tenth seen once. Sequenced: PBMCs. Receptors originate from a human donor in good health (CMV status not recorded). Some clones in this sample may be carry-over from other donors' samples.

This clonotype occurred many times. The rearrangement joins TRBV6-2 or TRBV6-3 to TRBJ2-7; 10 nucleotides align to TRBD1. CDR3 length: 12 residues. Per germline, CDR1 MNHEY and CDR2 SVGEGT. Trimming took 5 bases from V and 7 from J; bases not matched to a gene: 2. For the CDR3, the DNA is TGTGCCAGCAGTGACAGGGGGCTTGAGCAGTACGTC. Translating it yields CASSDRGLEQYV.

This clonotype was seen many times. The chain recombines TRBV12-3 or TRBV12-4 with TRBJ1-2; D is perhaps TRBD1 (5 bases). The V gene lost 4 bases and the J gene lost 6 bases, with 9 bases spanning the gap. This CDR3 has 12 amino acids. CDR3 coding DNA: TGTGCCAGCAGTTACGGGGCCCATGGCTACACCTTC. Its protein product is CASSYGAHGYTF.

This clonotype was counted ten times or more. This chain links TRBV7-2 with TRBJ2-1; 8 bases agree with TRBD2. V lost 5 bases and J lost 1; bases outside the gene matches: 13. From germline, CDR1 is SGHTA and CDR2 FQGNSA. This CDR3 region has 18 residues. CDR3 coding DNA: TGTGCCAGCAGCCAGAGGACTAGCTACGGGGGGTCCTACAATGAGCAGTTCTTC. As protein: CASSQRTSYGGSYNEQFF. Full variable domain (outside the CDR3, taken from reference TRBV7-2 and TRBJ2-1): GAGVSQSPSNKVTEKGKDVELRCDPISGHTALYWYRQSLGQGLEFLIYFQGNSAPDKSGLPSDRFSAERTGGSVSTLTIQRTQQEDSAVYLCASSQRTSYGGSYNEQFFGPGTRLTVL.

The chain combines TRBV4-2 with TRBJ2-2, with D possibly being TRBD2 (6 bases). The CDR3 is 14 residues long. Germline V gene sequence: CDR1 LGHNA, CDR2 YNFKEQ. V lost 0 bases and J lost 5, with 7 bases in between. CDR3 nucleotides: TGTGCCAGCAGCCAAGATCGGGGGACCGGGGAGCTGTTTTTT. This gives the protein CASSQDRGTGELFF.

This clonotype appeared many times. The CDR3 is CASSQALTGLAYNEQFF. In DNA form, the CDR3 reads TGCGCCAGCAGCCAGGCCCTGACAGGGCTAGCCTACAATGAGCAGTTCTTC. This chain links TRBV4-3 with TRBJ2-1; 7 bases match TRBD1. The CDR3 totals 17 residues. CDR1 is LGHNA and CDR2 is YSLEER in the germline V gene. After removal of 3 bases from V and 2 bases from J, the junction contained 10 bases not matched to a gene.

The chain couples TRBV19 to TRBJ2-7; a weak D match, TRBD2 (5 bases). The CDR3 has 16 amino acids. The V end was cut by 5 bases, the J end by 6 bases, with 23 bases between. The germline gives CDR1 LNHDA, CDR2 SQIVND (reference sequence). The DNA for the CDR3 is TGTGCCAGTAGTTTGGGGAGTCGGCTGCTAATCGGCGAGCAGTACTTC. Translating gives CASSLGSRLLIGEQYF.

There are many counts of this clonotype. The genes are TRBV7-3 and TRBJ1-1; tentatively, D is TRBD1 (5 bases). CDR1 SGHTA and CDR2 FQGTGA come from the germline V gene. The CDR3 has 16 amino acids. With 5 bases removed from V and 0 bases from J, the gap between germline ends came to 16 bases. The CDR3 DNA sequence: TGTGCCAGCAGCCAACAGTCGGGACCTATGAACACTGAAGCTTTCTTT. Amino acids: CASSQQSGPMNTEAFF. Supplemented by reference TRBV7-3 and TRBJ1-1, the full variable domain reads GAGVSQTPSNKVTEKGKYVELRCDPISGHTALYWYRQSLGQGPEFLIYFQGTGAADDSGLPNDRFFAVRPEGSVSTLKIQRTERGDSAVYLCASSQQSGPMNTEAFFGQGTRLTVV.

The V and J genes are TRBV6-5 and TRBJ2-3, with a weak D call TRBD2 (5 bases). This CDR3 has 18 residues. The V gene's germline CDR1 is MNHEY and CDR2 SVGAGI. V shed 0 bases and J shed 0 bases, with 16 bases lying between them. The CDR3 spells CASSYSKASGSSTDTQYF. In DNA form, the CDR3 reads TGTGCCAGCAGTTACTCGAAAGCGAGCGGTTCTAGCACAGATACGCAGTATTTT.

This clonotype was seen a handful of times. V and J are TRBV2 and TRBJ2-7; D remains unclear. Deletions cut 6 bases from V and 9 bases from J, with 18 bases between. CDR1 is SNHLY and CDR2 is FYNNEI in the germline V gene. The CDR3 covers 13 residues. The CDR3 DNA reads TGTGCCAGCAGAGATGGGCCATCACGCGGGCAGTACTTC. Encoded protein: CASRDGPSRGQYF. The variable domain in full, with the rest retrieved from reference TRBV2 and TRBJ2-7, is EPEVTQTPSHQVTQMGQEVILRCVPISNHLYFYWYRQILGQKVEFLVSFYNNEISEKSEIFDDQFSVERPDGSNFTLKIRSTKLEDSAMYFCASRDGPSRGQYFGPGTRLTVT.

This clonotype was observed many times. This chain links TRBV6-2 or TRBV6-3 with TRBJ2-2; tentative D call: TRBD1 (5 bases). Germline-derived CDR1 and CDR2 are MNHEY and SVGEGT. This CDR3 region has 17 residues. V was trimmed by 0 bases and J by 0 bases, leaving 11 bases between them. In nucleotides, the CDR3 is TGTGCCAGCAGTTACTCGACCAGGACATCGAACACCGGGGAGCTGTTTTTT. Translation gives CASSYSTRTSNTGELFF.

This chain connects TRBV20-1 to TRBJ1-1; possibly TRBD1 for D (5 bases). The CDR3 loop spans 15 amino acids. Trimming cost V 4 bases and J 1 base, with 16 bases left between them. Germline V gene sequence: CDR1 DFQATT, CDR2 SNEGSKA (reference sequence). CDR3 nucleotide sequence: TGCAGTGCTAATGGGAGGCAGGGTGGGAACACTGAAGCTTTCTTT. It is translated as CSANGRQGGNTEAFF.

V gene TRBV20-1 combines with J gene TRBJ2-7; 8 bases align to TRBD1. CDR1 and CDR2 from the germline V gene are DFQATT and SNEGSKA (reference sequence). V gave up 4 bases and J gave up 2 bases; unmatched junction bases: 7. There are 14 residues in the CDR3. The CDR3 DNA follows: TGCAGTGCTACAAAGGGACAGGCAACCTACGAGCAGTACTTC. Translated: CSATKGQATYEQYF.

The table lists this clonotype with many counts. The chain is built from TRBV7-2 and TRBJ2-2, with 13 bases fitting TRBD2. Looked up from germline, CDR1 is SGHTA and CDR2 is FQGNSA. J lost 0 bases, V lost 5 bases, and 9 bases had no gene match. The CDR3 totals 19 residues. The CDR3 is CASSIMPTSGGPNTGELFF. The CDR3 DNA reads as TGTGCCAGCAGCATAATGCCGACTAGCGGGGGGCCGAACACCGGGGAGCTGTTTTTT.